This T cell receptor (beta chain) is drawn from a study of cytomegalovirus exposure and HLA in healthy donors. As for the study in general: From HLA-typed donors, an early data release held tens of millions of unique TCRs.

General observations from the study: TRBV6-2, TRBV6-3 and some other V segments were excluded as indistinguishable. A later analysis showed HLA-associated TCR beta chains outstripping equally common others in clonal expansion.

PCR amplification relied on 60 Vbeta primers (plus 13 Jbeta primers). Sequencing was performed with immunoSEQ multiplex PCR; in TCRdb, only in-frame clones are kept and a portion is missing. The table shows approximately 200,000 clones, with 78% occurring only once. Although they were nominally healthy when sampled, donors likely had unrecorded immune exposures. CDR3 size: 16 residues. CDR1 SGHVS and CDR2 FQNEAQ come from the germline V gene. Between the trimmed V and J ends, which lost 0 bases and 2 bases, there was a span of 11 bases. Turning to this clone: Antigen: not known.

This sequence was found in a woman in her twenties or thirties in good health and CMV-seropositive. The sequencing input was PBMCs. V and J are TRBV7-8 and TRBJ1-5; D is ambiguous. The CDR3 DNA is TGTGCCAGCAGCTTAGCGGTGTTGCGGGGCAATCAGCCCCAGCATTTT. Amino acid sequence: CASSLAVLRGNQPQHF.